Listed below are T cell receptor beta chains from one sample, sequenced in a study of post-analysis software for immune sequencing data. TCRdb recomputed calls from the PCR reads with MiXCR, one row per CDR3 protein. This table holds 700,000 to 800,000 distinct CDR3 sequences, approximately 30% found once. Sequenced input: blood. Receptors were obtained from a girl aged 10-17 years with multiple sclerosis. Both conserved end residues are part of each CDR3.

TRBJ2-1,TRBV20-1,CSARGEASYNEQFF
TRBJ2-2,TRBV20-1,CSALAGEIPTGELFF
TRBJ1-2,TRBV20-1,CSATLGVGYGYTF
TRBJ2-1,TRBV6-2/TRBV6-3,CASSLLAGPYNEQFF
TRBJ1-4,TRBV7-2,CASSPRDRGSGKLFF
TRBJ2-5,TRBV10-3,CAISESGYKHQYF
.,TRBV20-1,CSARQVAGVEQYF
TRBJ2-1,TRBV15,CATSRDLGGGEQFF
TRBJ2-6,TRBV24-1,CATSDPRGANVLTF
TRBJ2-7,TRBV29-1,CSVESGGASEQYF
TRBJ1-5,TRBV12-3/TRBV12-4,CASSFKGQGNQPQHF
TRBJ2-5,TRBV5-1,CASSLVPSGGLGETQYF
TRBJ1-1,TRBV3-1,CASSPGEANTEAFF
TRBJ1-1,TRBV12-3/TRBV12-4,CASSLLEAHGEAFF
TRBJ2-1,TRBV28,CASSLVSGAPYNEQFF
TRBJ2-3,TRBV12-3/TRBV12-4,CASSLLTLAGKDTQYF
TRBJ2-3,TRBV27,CASSYAPGLASDTQYF